These T cell receptor beta chains were read from a single sample in a study of cytomegalovirus exposure and HLA in healthy donors. Produced via immunoSEQ multiplex PCR; TCRdb's table is partial and in-frame only. The sample lists about 160,000 clones; about four fifths were seen once. The sample taken for sequencing was PBMCs. The receptors were gathered from a young man in good health and CMV-seronegative. Both conserved end residues are part of each CDR3.

j_gene,v_gene,len,CDR3aa
TRBJ1-5,TRBV6-1,13,CASRDRENQPQHF
TRBJ1-1,TRBV5-4,14,CASSSDTGVSEAFF
NA,TRBV15,15,CATSRGGDSSYEQYF
TRBJ1-1,TRBV7-9,13,CASSLTGGTEAFF
TRBJ2-3,TRBV6-1,14,CASSVRGGTDTQYF
TRBJ1-1,TRBV7-9,14,CASSFNPVNTEAFF
TRBJ1-2,TRBV7-2,15,CASSLGGGQGAGYTF
TRBJ2-1,TRBV4-2,16,CASSQDPAGGPTEQFF
TRBJ2-7,TRBV2,15,CASSVGTGMFYEQYF
TRBJ2-5,TRBV15,17,CATSRGASGGGEETQYF
TRBJ2-7,TRBV5-1,13,CASGRDGHYEQYF
TRBJ2-3,TRBV4-1,17,CASSQRRGGGATDTQYF
TRBJ2-3,TRBV15,16,CATSKRTSGSTDTQYF
TRBJ2-5,TRBV28,13,CASSDGGGETQYF